This T cell receptor (beta chain) was recovered during a study of vaccination effects on CD4 cells after COVID-19. CDR3 length equals 13 residues. V gave up 3 bases and J gave up 2 bases, with 7 bases separating them. Prior to sequencing, the ViraFEST assay stimulated PBMC with viral peptide pools, which expanded the antigen-specific CD4+ T cells. Investigators separated out CD4+ T cells once around 10 days of culture had passed. The study found no prior SARS-CoV-2 infection in the vaccine recipients, who tested negative for nucleocapsid antibodies. Days 3 and 7 saw half the medium replaced with IL-2 medium. The sample holds a few counts of this clone. The antigen is not known. Profiling relied on immunoSEQ multiplex PCR, and the TCRdb table lists in-frame clones only, not all of them. The data show over 45,000 clones, around 67% seen once.

The source of this sequence is a human donor who received a COVID-19 vaccine. The specimen comprised CD4+ T cells from PBMCs cultured with SARS-CoV-2 spike peptides, sampled before COVID-19 vaccination. This chain joins TRBV12-3 or TRBV12-4 and TRBJ1-2; possible D gene TRBD1, 5 bases. This CDR3 is CASSFDRNYGYTF. CDR3 in DNA: TGTGCCAGCAGTTTCGACAGAAACTATGGCTACACCTTC.